Shown below are 8 T cell receptor beta chains from a single sample sequenced in a study of shared clonotypes between healthy human individuals. Only in-frame clones appear in the TCRdb table, and some are missing; sequencing was by immunoSEQ multiplex PCR. In the table there are roughly 2,000,000 clones, about 95% of which are singletons. Selected positively for CCR7 and CD45RO-negative, naive CD8 cells excluded terminally differentiated effector memory CD45RA+ cells. Sequencing was carried out using naive CD8+ T cells sorted from blood. The receptors originated from a young man in good health.

This chain links TRBV4-1 with TRBJ2-1; D is uncertain. The CDR3 is 14 residues long. V dropped 1 base and J dropped 4 bases, with 8 bases sitting between them. Germline CDR1 is MGHRA and CDR2 is YSYEKL. CDR3 in amino acids: CASSQGYSYNEQFF. The DNA of the CDR3 is TGCGCCAGCAGCCAAGGGTACTCTTACAATGAGCAGTTCTTC.

The CDR3, as DNA: TGTGCCAGCAGTTACGCGGGACAGGAGTACGAGCAGTACTTC. It encodes CASSYAGQEYEQYF. The chain has TRBV6-5 and TRBJ2-7, with TRBD1 matching 8 bases. Germline V gene sequence: CDR1 MNHEY, CDR2 SVGAGI. The V gene end was trimmed by 2 bases and the J gene end by 4 bases; junction bases not matched to a gene: 4. The CDR3 extends over 14 amino acids.

The chain has TRBV27 and TRBJ1-2; a weak D match, TRBD1 (5 bases). Deletions cut 0 bases from V and 7 bases from J, with 18 bases between. This CDR3 comprises 16 residues. Germline V gene lookup returns CDR1 MNHEY and CDR2 SMNVEV (reference sequence). CDR3 sequence: CASSLSWGAEYFGYTF. As DNA, the CDR3 is TGTGCCAGCAGTTTATCGTGGGGCGCCGAGTACTTTGGCTACACCTTC.

This clone was recorded once. The rearrangement links TRBV9 to TRBJ2-7, with unresolved D. This CDR3 is 15 amino acids long. Germline V CDR1 and CDR2: SGDLS, YYNGEE. Trimming took off 0 bases at V and 1 base at J, with 11 bases between the two ends. CDR3 residues: CASSVGKGLSYEQYF. The CDR3 bases are TGTGCCAGCAGCGTAGGCAAAGGGTTGTCCTACGAGCAGTACTTC.

This rearrangement joins TRBV30 to TRBJ2-7; D possibly corresponds to TRBD1 (6 bases). Germline CDR1 is GTSNPN and CDR2 is SVGIG (reference sequence). Trimming took 3 bases from V and 2 from J, leaving 17 bases between them. This CDR3 contains 15 residues. In DNA, the CDR3 is TGTGCCTGGAGCGATGGGGGCTTCCCACCCTACGAGCAGTACTTC. Its protein product is CAWSDGGFPPYEQYF.

This clone showed up just once. V is TRBV6-1 and J is TRBJ1-2; TRBD1 aligns across 8 bases. CDR3 length: 13 residues. V lost 3 bases and J lost 6; bases outside the gene matches: 3. CDR1 MNHNS and CDR2 SASEGT come from the germline V gene. This chain's CDR3 is CASSEDRAHGYTF. The CDR3 nucleotides are TGTGCCAGCAGTGAGGACAGGGCTCATGGCTACACCTTC.

CDR3 DNA sequence: TGCGCCAGCAGCCAAGTCCGACAGGGGCCAGAGACCCAGTACTTC. Translation gives CASSQVRQGPETQYF. This chain connects TRBV4-3 to TRBJ2-5, with 8 bases identical to TRBD1. The germline V gene has CDR1 LGHNA and CDR2 YSLEER. V lost 1 base, J lost 4 bases, and 5 bases stayed unmatched. The length of the CDR3 is 15 residues.

This clone was detected only once. The rearrangement uses TRBV4-1 and TRBJ2-7; 7 positions match TRBD1. CDR3 length: 15 amino acids. Germline V gene lookup returns CDR1 MGHRA and CDR2 YSYEKL. Unmatched junction bases numbered 7, after V lost 3 bases and J lost 2 bases. CDR3 sequence reads: CASSHLRDSTYEQYF. CDR3 nucleotides: TGCGCCAGCAGCCATCTCCGGGACAGTACCTACGAGCAGTACTTC.